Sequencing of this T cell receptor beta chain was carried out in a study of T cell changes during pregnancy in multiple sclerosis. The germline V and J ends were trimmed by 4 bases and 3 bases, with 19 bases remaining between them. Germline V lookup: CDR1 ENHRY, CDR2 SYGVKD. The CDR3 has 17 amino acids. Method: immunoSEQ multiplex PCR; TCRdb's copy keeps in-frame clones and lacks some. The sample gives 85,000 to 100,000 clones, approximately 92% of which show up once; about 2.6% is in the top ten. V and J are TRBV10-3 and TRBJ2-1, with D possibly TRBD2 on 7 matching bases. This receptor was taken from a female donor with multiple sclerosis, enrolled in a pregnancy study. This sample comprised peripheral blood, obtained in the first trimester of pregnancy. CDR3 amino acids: CAISAPSRGGSYNEQFF. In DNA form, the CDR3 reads TGTGCCATCAGTGCCCCTTCAAGGGGGGGTAGCTACAATGAGCAGTTCTTC.